Below are 22 T cell receptor beta chains sequenced from a single sample in a study of T cell repertoires in cytomegalovirus infection. MiXCR was run by TCRdb on the reads, yielding one entry per CDR3 protein. The sample carries approximately 170,000 distinct CDR3 sequences, roughly a sixth recorded once. The specimen was CD8+ T cells from PBMCs. The receptors were sampled from a human donor in good health (CMV status not recorded). Some clones in this sample may be carry-over from other donors' samples.

This clonotype was detected a few times. The rearrangement links TRBV7-8 to TRBJ2-2, with D possibly TRBD1 on 7 matching bases. Germline CDR1 SGHVS, CDR2 FQNEAQ. The CDR3 is 15 amino acids. Trimming removed 5 bases from V and 8 bases from J, with 18 bases in between. This CDR3 is CASSTGDSRSGELFF. CDR3 sequence (DNA): TGTGCCAGCAGCACGGGGGACAGCAGAAGTGGGGAGCTGTTTTTT.

This clonotype appeared many times. The rearrangement uses TRBV7-3 and TRBJ2-3, with TRBD2 matching over 9 bases. The ends lost 4 bases at V and 4 bases at J; junction bases unmatched: 6. Germline CDR1 SGHTA, CDR2 FQGTGA. The CDR3 has 15 residues. Written as DNA, the CDR3 is TGTGCCAGCAGCTCTGCGGGGGGGCCAGCAGATACGCAGTATTTT. Residues: CASSSAGGPADTQYF.

This clonotype was detected a few times. The rearrangement uses TRBV20-1 and TRBJ1-2; 9 nucleotides match TRBD1. V dropped 0 bases and J dropped 7; count of bases not matched to a gene: 6. The V gene's germline CDR1 is DFQATT and CDR2 SNEGSKA (reference sequence). The CDR3 is 14 residues long. The CDR3 loop is CSARDLGQGLGYTF. The CDR3 region has the DNA TGCAGTGCTAGAGATTTGGGACAGGGTCTTGGCTACACCTTC.

Points on this clonotype: The germline gene is not matched at one end of the junction; a read error may be the cause. The chain employs TRBV4-1 and TRBJ2-7, with a possible D match to TRBD1 (6 bases). Per germline, CDR1 MGHRA and CDR2 YSYEKL. CDR3 length: 15 amino acids. CDR3 loop: CASSQVAGASNEQYF. The DNA for the CDR3 is TGCGCCAGCAGCCAAGTCGCAGGGGCCTCCAACGAGCAGTACTTC.

This clonotype appeared a few times. The J gene is TRBJ1-5, the V gene TRBV5-5; a possible D gene is TRBD1 (6 bases). Germline assignment: CDR1 SGHKS and CDR2 YYEKEE (reference sequence). This CDR3 comprises 18 residues. Trimming stripped 0 bases from V and 0 bases from J, with 16 bases between. CDR3 sequence (DNA): TGTGCCAGCAGCTTGGCCCCCACAGGGCCCCATAGCAATCAGCCCCAGCATTTT. This gives the protein CASSLAPTGPHSNQPQHF.

V usage is TRBV4-3 and J usage is TRBJ2-7; 15 bases are shared with TRBD2. This CDR3 spans 18 amino acids. Germline CDR1 is LGHNA and CDR2 is YSLEER. V shed 4 bases, J shed 2 bases, and the junction held 9 bases outside the gene matches. The CDR3 nucleotides are TGCGCCAGCAGCCCTCGATCAGGACTAGCGGGAGGGACCTACGAGCAGTACTTC. Residues: CASSPRSGLAGGTYEQYF.

The chain uses TRBV6-2 or TRBV6-3 and TRBJ1-5; D might be TRBD1 (5 bases). Deletions cut 6 bases from V and 2 bases from J, with 14 bases between. CDR1 is MNHEY, CDR2 SVGEGT, per germline. This CDR3 is built from 15 residues. The CDR3 coding sequence is TGTGCCAGCAGACCCGACAGCTATGGCAATCAGCCCCAGCATTTT. It codes for CASRPDSYGNQPQHF.

This clonotype was observed a few times. V gene TRBV6-5 combines with J gene TRBJ2-3; the D is unclear. CDR1 and CDR2 (germline): MNHEY, SVGAGI. This CDR3 has 13 residues. The V gene lost 2 bases and the J gene lost 5 bases, with 8 bases spanning the gap. CDR3 protein: CASSYGGVDTQYF. The CDR3 bases are TGTGCCAGCAGTTACGGTGGGGTAGATACGCAGTATTTT.

This clonotype was observed at least ten times. At one end, the junction sequence differs from germline, possibly due to a read error. This sequence joins TRBV19 and TRBJ2-3; D is possibly TRBD1 or TRBD2 (5 bases each). This CDR3 is 10 amino acids long. The V gene's germline CDR1 is LNHDA and CDR2 SQIVND (reference sequence). The chain's CDR3 is CAARGDTQYF. In DNA form, the CDR3 reads TGCGCCGCGAGGGGAGATACGCAGTATTTT.

The chain combines TRBV20-1 with TRBJ1-1; D unresolved. CDR1 is DFQATT, CDR2 SNEGSKA, per germline (reference sequence). Trimming left V 0 bases short and J 6 bases short, with 8 bases between. This CDR3 has 12 amino acids. The CDR3: CSARDKGPEAFF. The CDR3 bases are TGCAGTGCTAGAGATAAAGGGCCTGAAGCTTTCTTT.

This rearrangement joins TRBV2 to TRBJ2-1; D is unclear. The germline gives CDR1 SNHLY, CDR2 FYNNEI. With 6 bases removed from V and 8 bases from J, the gap between germline ends came to 11 bases. This CDR3 is built from 12 residues. CDR3 nucleotides: TGTGCCAGCAGGAAAGGGTATCATGAGCAGTTCTTC. This codes for CASRKGYHEQFF.

The genes are TRBV6-2 or TRBV6-3 and TRBJ2-1; D tentatively fits TRBD1 or TRBD2 (7 bases each). Deletions cut 5 bases from V and 8 bases from J, with 16 bases between. Germline assignment: CDR1 MNHEY and CDR2 SVGEGT. This CDR3 comprises 14 residues. The CDR3 reads CASSRGLGTDEQFF. CDR3 DNA sequence: TGTGCCAGCAGTCGAGGACTAGGGACAGATGAGCAGTTCTTC.

This clonotype was detected many times. This chain links TRBV7-2 with TRBJ2-5; weak D call: TRBD1 (5 bases). Germline-derived CDR1 and CDR2 are SGHTA and FQGNSA. Trimming cost V 4 bases and J 1 base, with 13 bases left between them. This CDR3 comprises 15 residues. The CDR3 is CASSYPDDSQETQYF. Here the CDR3 DNA reads TGTGCCAGCAGCTACCCGGACGACAGCCAAGAGACCCAGTACTTC.

This clonotype was observed a few times. V is TRBV27 and J is TRBJ1-1, with D perhaps matching TRBD1 (5 bases). CDR1 is MNHEY, CDR2 SMNVEV, per germline (reference sequence). V gave up 3 bases and J gave up 4 bases, with 12 bases separating them. The CDR3 runs 14 residues. The CDR3 loop is CASSLTVMVTEAFF. In nucleotides, the CDR3 is TGTGCCAGCAGTTTGACAGTAATGGTCACTGAAGCTTTCTTT.

The chain links TRBV10-3 to TRBJ1-1, with D possibly being TRBD1 (5 bases). V was shortened by 3 bases and J by 7 bases, with 9 bases between the two germline ends. The CDR3 length is 12 residues. The germline gives CDR1 ENHRY, CDR2 SYGVKD. The chain's CDR3 is CAISEAGYEAFF. CDR3 DNA: TGTGCCATCAGTGAAGCAGGGTATGAAGCTTTCTTT.

This CDR3 is CASSIGGANTDTQYF. The CDR3 nucleotides read TGTGCCAGTAGTATTGGGGGAGCGAACACAGATACGCAGTATTTT. V and J are TRBV19 and TRBJ2-3; D is perhaps TRBD1 or TRBD2 (5 bases each). The CDR3 has 15 amino acids. V was clipped by 3 bases and J by 2 bases, with 12 bases between them. CDR1 and CDR2 (germline): LNHDA, SQIVND (reference sequence).

In its sample, this clonotype was seen a few times. The chain combines TRBV7-2 with TRBJ2-7, with 8 nucleotides matching TRBD2. CDR1 and CDR2 (germline): SGHTA, FQGNSA. V was clipped by 1 base and J by 3 bases; unmatched bases: 5. The CDR3 is made up of 15 amino acids. The CDR3 DNA reads as TGTGCCAGCAGCTTAGTGCGGGAGGCCGGCTACGAGCAGTACTTC. Its translation is CASSLVREAGYEQYF.

There are a few counts of this clonotype. This chain links TRBV7-9 with TRBJ2-7; possibly TRBD2 for D (6 bases). The length of the CDR3 is 15 residues. Trimming shortened V by 5 bases and J by 0 bases, and 14 bases separated the two germline ends. Germline loops: CDR1 SEHNR, CDR2 FQNEAQ (reference sequence). The CDR3 sequence: CASSKPGDGSYEQYF. As DNA, the CDR3 is TGTGCCAGCAGCAAACCGGGGGACGGCTCCTACGAGCAGTACTTC. The complete variable domain, with remaining parts taken from reference TRBV7-9 and TRBJ2-7, reads DTGVSQNPRHKITKRGQNVTFRCDPISEHNRLYWYRQTLGQGPEFLTYFQNEAQLEKSRLLSDRFSAERPKGSFSTLEIQRTEQGDSAMYLCASSKPGDGSYEQYFGPGTRLTVT.

V is TRBV7-2 and J is TRBJ2-1; a possible D gene is TRBD1 (5 bases). The CDR3 runs 17 residues. Germline-derived CDR1 and CDR2 are SGHTA and FQGNSA. V was trimmed by 4 bases and J by 2 bases, leaving 18 bases between them. The CDR3 DNA reads TGTGCCAGCAGCTACTCCTCAGGGTCTCACCCCTACAATGAGCAGTTCTTC. This gives the protein CASSYSSGSHPYNEQFF.

The chain employs TRBV20-1 and TRBJ1-2, with 9 bases identical to TRBD1. J was trimmed by 4 bases and V by 0 bases; bases with no gene match: 9. This CDR3 spans 16 amino acids. CDR1 is DFQATT and CDR2 is SNEGSKA in the germline V gene (reference sequence). CDR3 nucleotide sequence: TGCAGTGCTAGAGATCTAGGGGGACAGGGCGGCTATGGCTACACCTTC. Its translation: CSARDLGGQGGYGYTF.

V is TRBV9 and J is TRBJ2-2; 9 bases align to TRBD1. Germline V CDR1 and CDR2: SGDLS, YYNGEE. V lost 2 bases to trimming and J lost 5 bases; unmatched junction nucleotides: 4. The CDR3 consists of 15 residues. DNA of the CDR3: TGTGCCAGCAGCGTCGCCGGGACAGGGACCGGGGAGCTGTTTTTT. Amino acid sequence: CASSVAGTGTGELFF.

The V gene is TRBV5-1, the J gene TRBJ2-7, with TRBD1 matching over 7 bases. This CDR3 has 15 residues. Germline V gene lookup returns CDR1 SGHRS and CDR2 YFSETQ. Losses at the gene ends were 4 bases for V and 5 bases for J; bases not matched to a gene: 12. The CDR3 here is CASSPEAGTDHEQYF. DNA for the CDR3: TGCGCCAGCAGCCCTGAGGCAGGGACAGACCACGAGCAGTACTTC.